The next 3 T cell receptor beta chains were all read from a single sample in a study of blood T cell repertoires in COVID-19. Generated by immunoSEQ multiplex PCR, the TCRdb table keeps only in-frame clones and is missing some. The data show 200,000 to 250,000 clones, 80% seen once. The sequencing input was peripheral blood. The origin of the receptors is a woman between 70 and 85 years old with acute or convalescent COVID-19.

The rearrangement links TRBV6-5 to TRBJ2-3; 10 nucleotides match TRBD2. Germline-derived CDR1 and CDR2 are MNHEY and SVGAGI. CDR3 length: 15 residues. V dropped 2 bases and J dropped 4; count of bases not matched to a gene: 3. CDR3 nucleotide sequence: TGTGCCAGCAGTTACACTAGCGGGATAGCAGATACGCAGTATTTT. Translation gives CASSYTSGIADTQYF.

This sequence joins TRBV5-1 and TRBJ2-3, with D maybe TRBD1 (6 bases). V was pared by 4 bases and J by 5 bases, with 14 bases between. CDR1 is SGHRS, CDR2 YFSETQ, per germline. The CDR3 consists of 14 residues. Here the CDR3 DNA reads TGCGCCAGCAGCCGCGACAGGCCCGGAGATACGCAGTATTTT. Protein sequence: CASSRDRPGDTQYF.

The chain joins TRBV27 to TRBJ2-7; TRBD2 might be the D (6 bases). V was clipped by 4 bases and J by 5 bases, with 12 bases between them. The CDR3 is made up of 13 amino acids. Germline CDR1 is MNHEY and CDR2 is SMNVEV (reference sequence). CDR3 DNA sequence: TGTGCCAGCAGTTCCTCTAGCGTTCACGAGCAGTACTTC. Residues: CASSSSSVHEQYF.